These 12 T cell receptor beta chains originate from one sample sequenced in a study of cytomegalovirus exposure and HLA in healthy donors (dated by TCRdb to about 2017). The library was built by means of the immunoSEQ multiplex PCR assay. A mixture of 60 forward primers for TCR Vbeta segments and 13 reverse primers for TCR Jbeta segments was used in the multiplex PCR. Entries here come from immuneACCESS through TCRdb and include only in-frame sequences with V and J called. Some clones fail to appear in such tables; in the studies checked, an unresolved V gene covers under half of the shortfall, and the cause of the remainder is unknown. This sample's table contains over 200,000 clones. The ten largest clones represent approximately 0.98% of the sample. Sequencing was performed on PBMCs. All receptors come from a woman aged 25 to 39 in good health and CMV-seropositive.

V gene TRBV28 combines with J gene TRBJ2-1, with TRBD2 matching 7 bases. V was pared by 6 bases and J by 2 bases, with 7 bases of the junction left unmatched. The CDR3 contains 15 residues. Per the germline V gene, CDR1 is MDHEN and CDR2 is SYDVKM. For the CDR3, the DNA is TGTGCCAGCAGGGAGACTAGCTACCCCTACAATGAGCAGTTCTTC. Translating it yields CASRETSYPYNEQFF. Drawing the rest from reference TRBV28 and TRBJ2-1, the complete variable domain is DVKVTQSSRYLVKRTGEKVFLECVQDMDHENMFWYRQDPGLGLRLIYFSYDVKMKEKGDIPEGYSVSREKKERFSLILESASTNQTSMYLCASRETSYPYNEQFFGPGTRLTVL.

The chain is built from TRBV9 and TRBJ2-7; maybe TRBD2 (5 bases). The V gene lost 0 bases and the J gene lost 7 bases, with 17 bases spanning the gap. CDR1 and CDR2 (germline): SGDLS, YYNGEE. The CDR3 spans 15 residues. The chain's CDR3 is CASSVATASWGEQYF. The DNA of the CDR3 is TGTGCCAGCAGCGTAGCTACGGCTAGCTGGGGTGAGCAGTACTTC.

Comment on this clone: Other nucleotide sequences in the sample specify the same CDR3. The V and J genes are TRBV4-1 and TRBJ1-5; 8 bases fit TRBD1. CDR1 is MGHRA and CDR2 is YSYEKL in the germline V gene. V lost 4 bases, J lost 1 base, and 12 bases stayed unmatched. The CDR3 contains 18 residues. CDR3: CASSRQQGGGSSNQPQHF. The CDR3 bases are TGCGCCAGCAGCCGGCAACAGGGGGGCGGCTCAAGCAATCAGCCCCAGCATTTT.

The chain links TRBV9 to TRBJ1-5, with 9 bases fitting TRBD1. After removal of 1 base from V and 5 bases from J, the junction contained 4 bases not matched to a gene. The CDR3 extends over 15 amino acids. Germline V CDR1 and CDR2: SGDLS, YYNGEE. The CDR3: CASSVSGQGDQPQHF. The CDR3 nucleotides are TGTGCCAGCAGCGTATCGGGACAGGGAGATCAGCCCCAGCATTTT.

This sequence joins TRBV5-1 and TRBJ2-4; TRBD1 matches 7 bases. The CDR3 length is 18 residues. Germline CDR1 SGHRS, CDR2 YFSETQ. Unmatched junction bases numbered 12, after V lost 1 base and J lost 2 bases. The CDR3 DNA reads TGCGCCAGCAGCTTGCATCCGGGACAGCAGAATCCCAAAAACATTCAGTACTTC. Translation: CASSLHPGQQNPKNIQYF.

The chain links TRBV7-9 to TRBJ2-3; maybe TRBD2 (6 bases). The germline CDR1 and CDR2 sequences are SEHNR and FQNEAQ (reference sequence). Trimming pared 3 bases from V and 0 bases from J, leaving 13 bases between. The CDR3 extends over 16 amino acids. Written as DNA, the CDR3 is TGTGCCAGCAGCTTTCCGGTAGGGACTAGCACAGATACGCAGTATTTT. Protein: CASSFPVGTSTDTQYF.

This chain links TRBV2 with TRBJ2-3; D remains ambiguous. The CDR3 is made up of 13 amino acids. Deletions cut 6 bases from V and 5 bases from J, with 12 bases between. CDR1 and CDR2 from the germline V gene are SNHLY and FYNNEI. This CDR3 is CASRDPGRDTQYF. The CDR3 DNA is TGTGCCAGCAGAGATCCGGGTCGAGATACGCAGTATTTT.

The chain links TRBV28 to TRBJ2-4; the D gene is possibly TRBD1 (5 bases). The CDR3 sequence is 16 residues long. Germline V CDR1 and CDR2: MDHEN, SYDVKM. Trimming took off 5 bases at V and 8 bases at J, with 22 bases between the two ends. CDR3 protein: CASSPILQEPKDIQYF. The CDR3 DNA sequence: TGTGCCAGCAGTCCTATCTTACAGGAACCCAAGGACATTCAGTACTTC. The variable domain in full, completed from reference TRBV28 and TRBJ2-4, reads DVKVTQSSRYLVKRTGEKVFLECVQDMDHENMFWYRQDPGLGLRLIYFSYDVKMKEKGDIPEGYSVSREKKERFSLILESASTNQTSMYLCASSPILQEPKDIQYFGAGTRLSVL.

The chain uses TRBV9 and TRBJ2-5; no clear D. CDR1 is SGDLS and CDR2 is YYNGEE in the germline V gene. The CDR3 spans 14 residues. The germline V and J ends were trimmed by 2 bases and 5 bases, with 13 bases remaining between them. This CDR3 reads CASSVGSGYETQYF. Here the CDR3 DNA reads TGTGCCAGCAGCGTCGGGTCGGGTTACGAGACCCAGTACTTC.

The gene calls are TRBV7-2 and TRBJ2-7; the D is unclear. The germline gives CDR1 SGHTA, CDR2 FQGNSA. V was pared by 0 bases and J by 3 bases, with 6 bases between. The CDR3 spans 13 residues. This chain's CDR3 is CASSLAEIYEQYF. The CDR3, as DNA: TGTGCCAGCAGCTTAGCCGAGATCTACGAGCAGTACTTC.

V usage is TRBV19 and J usage is TRBJ1-1; D is uncertain. Germline assignment: CDR1 LNHDA and CDR2 SQIVND (reference sequence). V lost 3 bases and J 1 base, leaving 9 bases between the germline ends. The CDR3 loop spans 14 amino acids. This CDR3 reads CASSISNGNTEAFF. The CDR3, as DNA: TGTGCCAGTAGTATCTCGAACGGGAACACTGAAGCTTTCTTT.

V usage is TRBV5-1 and J usage is TRBJ1-3, with unresolved D. Germline CDR1 SGHRS, CDR2 YFSETQ. The V end lost 5 bases, the J end lost 0 bases, and 12 bases lay between the germline ends. The CDR3 loop spans 15 amino acids. CDR3 sequence: CASRDFPSSGNTIYF. CDR3 coding DNA: TGCGCCAGCAGAGACTTTCCGAGCTCTGGAAACACCATATATTTT.